This T cell receptor (beta chain) was sequenced for a study of T cell changes during pregnancy in multiple sclerosis. There are 16 residues in the CDR3. Germline V gene data show CDR1 as SGDLS and CDR2 as YYNGEE. Trimming at V came to 4 bases and at J to 5 bases, leaving 12 bases not matched to a gene. The data were produced by immunoSEQ multiplex PCR, yet TCRdb's version contains in-frame clones alone and is incomplete. The data contain around 100,000 clones, around 91% of them seen just once; the ten biggest clones take up about 0.89%. The J gene is TRBJ2-1, the V gene TRBV9, with 7 bases that match TRBD2. The receptor was isolated from a female donor with multiple sclerosis, enrolled in a pregnancy study. The sample consisted of peripheral blood, taken after pregnancy. The CDR3 reads CASSPPGGPPNNEQFF. The CDR3 nucleotides are TGTGCCAGCAGCCCACCGGGGGGACCGCCCAACAATGAGCAGTTCTTC.